Ten or more counts support the clone carrying this T cell receptor (beta chain). The data were taken from a study of T cells in Graves' hyperthyroidism and ophthalmopathy. From germline, CDR1 is SNHLY and CDR2 FYNNEI. Trimming took off 6 bases at V and 1 base at J, with 12 bases between the two ends. CDR3 length equals 14 residues. TCR beta CDR3 regions were amplified from RNA. Carried out on the TCR CDR3, a first-round RT-PCR used the HTBI primer set. TCRdb recomputed calls from the multiplex PCR reads with MiXCR, one row per CDR3 protein. The sample consists of 500,000 to 600,000 distinct CDR3 sequences, 15% to 20% of them appearing once.

The genes are TRBV2 and TRBJ1-1; a possible D gene is TRBD1 (6 bases). The sample taken for sequencing was blood. This TCR was sampled from a man aged 35 to 55 with Graves' ophthalmopathy. In nucleotides, the CDR3 is TGTGCCAGCAGGCCGGGACACCAGAACACTGAAGCTTTCTTT. It codes for CASRPGHQNTEAFF.